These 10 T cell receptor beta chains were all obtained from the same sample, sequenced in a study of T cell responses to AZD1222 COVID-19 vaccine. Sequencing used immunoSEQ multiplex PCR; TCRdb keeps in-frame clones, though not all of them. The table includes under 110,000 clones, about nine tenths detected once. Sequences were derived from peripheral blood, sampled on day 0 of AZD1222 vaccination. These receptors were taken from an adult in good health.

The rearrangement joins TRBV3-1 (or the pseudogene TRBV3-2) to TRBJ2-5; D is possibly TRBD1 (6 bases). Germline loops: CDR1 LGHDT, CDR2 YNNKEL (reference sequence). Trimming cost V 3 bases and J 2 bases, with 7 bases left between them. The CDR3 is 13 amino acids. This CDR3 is CASSQDRQETQYF. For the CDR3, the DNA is TGTGCCAGCAGCCAGGACAGACAAGAGACCCAGTACTTC.

The CDR3 region is CASRSGTGRTPLHF. In DNA form, the CDR3 reads TGTGCCAGCCGGTCCGGGACAGGGCGCACACCCCTCCACTTT. V gene TRBV3-1 (or the pseudogene TRBV3-2) combines with J gene TRBJ1-6, with 9 bases identical to TRBD1. This CDR3 spans 14 amino acids. CDR1 and CDR2 (germline): LGHDT, YNNKEL (reference sequence). V lost 8 bases to trimming and J lost 11 bases; unmatched junction nucleotides: 10.

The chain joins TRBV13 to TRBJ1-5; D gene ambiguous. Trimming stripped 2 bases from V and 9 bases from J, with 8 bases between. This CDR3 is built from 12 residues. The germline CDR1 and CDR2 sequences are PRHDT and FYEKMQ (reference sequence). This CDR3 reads CASSLFGRPQHF. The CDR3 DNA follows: TGTGCCAGCAGCTTATTCGGTCGGCCCCAGCATTTT.

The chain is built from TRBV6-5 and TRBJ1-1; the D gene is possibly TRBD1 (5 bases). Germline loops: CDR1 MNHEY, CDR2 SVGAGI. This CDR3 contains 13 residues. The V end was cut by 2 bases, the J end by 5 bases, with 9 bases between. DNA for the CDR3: TGTGCCAGCAGTTACGAAAGGGGAACTGAAGCTTTCTTT. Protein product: CASSYERGTEAFF.

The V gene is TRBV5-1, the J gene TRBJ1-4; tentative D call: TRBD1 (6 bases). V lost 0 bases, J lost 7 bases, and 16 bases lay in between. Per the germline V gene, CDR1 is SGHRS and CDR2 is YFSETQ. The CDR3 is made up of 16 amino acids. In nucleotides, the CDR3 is TGCGCCAGCAGCTTGGGCTCGGCAGGGGTTGGTGAAAAACTGTTTTTT. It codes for CASSLGSAGVGEKLFF.

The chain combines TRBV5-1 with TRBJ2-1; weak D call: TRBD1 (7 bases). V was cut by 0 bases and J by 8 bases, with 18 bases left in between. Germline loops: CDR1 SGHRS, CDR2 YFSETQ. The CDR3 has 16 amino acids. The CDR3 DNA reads TGCGCCAGCAGCTTGGCTTTTTCAGGGGGAGGCGATGAGCAGTTCTTC. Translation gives CASSLAFSGGGDEQFF.

CDR3 nucleotides: TGTGCCAGCAGTGAGGAGGTCACCTTAGGGACCCAGTACTTC. It encodes CASSEEVTLGTQYF. The chain employs TRBV2 and TRBJ2-5, with a possible D match to TRBD2 (5 bases). V was cut by 3 bases and J by 7 bases, with 15 bases left in between. The V gene's germline CDR1 is SNHLY and CDR2 FYNNEI. CDR3 length: 14 amino acids. The full variable domain, with the rest looked up from reference TRBV2 and TRBJ2-5, is EPEVTQTPSHQVTQMGQEVILRCVPISNHLYFYWYRQILGQKVEFLVSFYNNEISEKSEIFDDQFSVERPDGSNFTLKIRSTKLEDSAMYFCASSEEVTLGTQYFGPGTRLLVL.

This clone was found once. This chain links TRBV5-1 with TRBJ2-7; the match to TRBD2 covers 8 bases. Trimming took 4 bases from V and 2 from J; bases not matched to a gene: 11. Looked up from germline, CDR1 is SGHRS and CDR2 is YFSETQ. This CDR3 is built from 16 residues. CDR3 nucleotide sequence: TGCGCCAGCAGCCACGGGTTTGCGGGAGGAACCTACGAGCAGTACTTC. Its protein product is CASSHGFAGGTYEQYF.

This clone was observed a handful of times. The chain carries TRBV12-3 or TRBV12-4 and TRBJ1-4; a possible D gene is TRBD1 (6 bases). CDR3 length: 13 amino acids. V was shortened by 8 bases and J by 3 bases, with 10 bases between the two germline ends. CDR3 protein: CASQGTSNEKLFF. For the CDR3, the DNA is TGTGCCAGCCAGGGGACTTCTAATGAAAAACTGTTTTTT.

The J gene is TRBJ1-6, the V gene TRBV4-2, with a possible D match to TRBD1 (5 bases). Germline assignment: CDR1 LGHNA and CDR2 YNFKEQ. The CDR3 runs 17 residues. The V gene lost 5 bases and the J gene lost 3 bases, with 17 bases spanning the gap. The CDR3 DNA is TGTGCCAGCAGCGCAGCTGGGGTAGGGGTCTATAATTCACCCCTCCACTTT. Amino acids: CASSAAGVGVYNSPLHF.